Below, one T cell receptor beta chain is given with its context. Its target is unknown. The data stem from a study of read filtering for tumor transcriptome and immune sequencing. General study findings and limits: Without single-read clonotypes, shared clonotype proportions correlated more between IR-seq and RNA-seq.

From roughly 0.4 ug of RNA, a library with molecular barcoded alpha/delta and beta/gamma adaptors was made. In TCRdb, the reads were re-called with MiXCR into one record per CDR3 protein. The top ten hold about 18% of the sample, which has approximately 58,000 distinct CDR3 sequences, 20% to 25% seen once. The TCR was taken from a donor at least 40 years old with multiple myeloma. Sequencing was carried out using a population of CD138-negative cells sorted from bone marrow.

The CDR3 spells CASSEELRTQETQYF. The CDR3 DNA reads TGTGCCAGCAGTGAAGAGCTGCGGACCCAAGAGACCCAGTACTTC. The chain is built from TRBV6-1 and TRBJ2-5; D call uncertain. V lost 1 base, J lost 1 base, and 10 bases lay in between. In germline, CDR1 is MNHNS, CDR2 SASEGT. The CDR3 is made up of 15 amino acids.